This is a list of T cell receptor beta chains from one sample in a study of OX40 agonist ivuxolimab in advanced cancers. Generated by immunoSEQ multiplex PCR, the TCRdb table keeps only in-frame clones and is missing some. The top ten hold 20% of the sample, which has around 80,000 clones, 94% seen once. Source: CD4+ or CD8+ T cells sorted from blood, taken in a trial of the OX40 agonist ivuxolimab. The receptors originated from an adult with an advanced solid tumor such as melanoma, head and neck, liver or kidney cancer. Both conserved end residues are part of each CDR3. D genes are given only for firm matches. A clone size is listed for some rows: how often the clone was seen (once, few, many), or a class if it is expanded.

j_call | v_call | clone_size | d_call | cdr3_length | cdr3_nt | cdr3_aa
TRBJ2-3 | TRBV11-2 | - | TRBD1 | 17 | TGTGCCAGCAGCGATTCACAGGGGGGCATTAGCACAGATACGCAGTATTTT | CASSDSQGGISTDTQYF
TRBJ1-2 | TRBV6-5 | - | - | 14 | TGTGCCAGCAGTTACTCAAGGGGTACTAATGGCTACACCTTC | CASSYSRGTNGYTF
TRBJ2-7 | TRBV5-6 | - | - | 13 | TGTGCCAGCAGCTCGGAGGGGGCCTACGAGCAGTACTTC | CASSSEGAYEQYF
TRBJ2-2 | TRBV7-3 | once | TRBD2 | 18 | TGTGCCAGCAGCTCGGGACTAGCGGGGATTCATTGGGCCGGGGAGCTGTTTTTT | CASSSGLAGIHWAGELFF
TRBJ1-5 | TRBV12-5 | - | - | 12 | TGTGCTAGTGTCCTGGGTAATCAGCCCCAGCATTTT | CASVLGNQPQHF
TRBJ2-1 | TRBV6-5 | - | - | 16 | TGTGCCAGCAGTTACGTAACGACGAAAGGGGAAAATGAGCAGTTCTTC | CASSYVTTKGENEQFF
TRBJ2-5 | TRBV6-5 | - | - | 14 | TGTGCCAGCAGTTACGGAGGGTACCAAGAGACCCAGTACTTC | CASSYGGYQETQYF
TRBJ2-1 | TRBV7-6 | once | - | 16 | TGTGCCAGCAGCCCGCAAACTAGTTGGGGGTACAATGAGCAGTTCTTC | CASSPQTSWGYNEQFF
TRBJ1-2 | TRBV29-1 | - | - | 13 | TGCAGCGTCGCTGACCCGGGCCTCTATGGCTACACCTTC | CSVADPGLYGYTF
TRBJ1-5 | TRBV4-3 | - | - | 15 | TGCGCCAGCAGCCAAGAGTGGGGACGCAATCAGCCCCAGCATTTT | CASSQEWGRNQPQHF
TRBJ2-1 | TRBV5-5 | - | - | 15 | TGTGCCAGCAGCTTGGGAAGCAGGGGCTACAATGAGCAGTTCTTC | CASSLGSRGYNEQFF
TRBJ2-7 | TRBV7-8 | - | - | 13 | TGTGCCAGCAGCTTTGAGGGGGCGGGGGAGCAGTACTTC | CASSFEGAGEQYF
TRBJ2-1 | TRBV6-5 | - | - | 15 | TGTGCCAGCAGTTACGCGAGGGGCCTTTACAATGAGCAGTTCTTC | CASSYARGLYNEQFF
TRBJ2-7 | TRBV7-2 | - | - | 14 | TGTGCCAGCAGCTCATTCCCAGGGTCCTACGAGCAGTACTTC | CASSSFPGSYEQYF
TRBJ1-3 | TRBV6-1 | - | TRBD1 | 15 | TGTGCCAGCAGTCCCCGGCAGGGGGCTGGAAACACCATATATTTT | CASSPRQGAGNTIYF
TRBJ2-7 | TRBV9 | - | - | 14 | TGTGCCAGCAGCGTAGCTATTAGCTCCTACGAGCAGTACTTC | CASSVAISSYEQYF
TRBJ2-3 | TRBV28 | - | TRBD1 | 15 | TGTGCCAGCAGTTTATGGGACAGGGGAGGAGATACGCAGTATTTT | CASSLWDRGGDTQYF
TRBJ2-2 | TRBV9 | - | - | 16 | TGTGCCAGCAGCGTACAGGGGCGGGGGCACACCGGGGAGCTGTTTTTT | CASSVQGRGHTGELFF
TRBJ1-2 | TRBV11-2 | once | - | 11 | TGTGCCAGCAGCTTAGTAGAGGGCTACACCTTC | CASSLVEGYTF
TRBJ1-5 | TRBV19 | - | - | 13 | TGTGCCAGTAGTATATACAGGGACCAGCCCCAGCATTTT | CASSIYRDQPQHF
TRBJ2-1 | TRBV5-5 | - | TRBD2 | 16 | TGTGCCAGCAGCTTGGAGCGGGGGGCGCCGTACAATGAGCAGTTCTTC | CASSLERGAPYNEQFF
TRBJ2-7 | TRBV5-6 | - | TRBD1 | 13 | TGTGCCAGCAGCTGGGACAGGGAAAGCGAGCAGTACTTC | CASSWDRESEQYF
TRBJ2-1 | TRBV7-9 | - | - | 15 | TGTGCCAGCAGCTTAGGCCGCGGGACGTACAATGAGCAGTTCTTC | CASSLGRGTYNEQFF
TRBJ2-7 | TRBV19 | - | TRBD2 | 17 | TGTGCCAGTAGTCCACGACCCGGACTAGCGGGCCCCTACGAGCAGTACTTC | CASSPRPGLAGPYEQYF